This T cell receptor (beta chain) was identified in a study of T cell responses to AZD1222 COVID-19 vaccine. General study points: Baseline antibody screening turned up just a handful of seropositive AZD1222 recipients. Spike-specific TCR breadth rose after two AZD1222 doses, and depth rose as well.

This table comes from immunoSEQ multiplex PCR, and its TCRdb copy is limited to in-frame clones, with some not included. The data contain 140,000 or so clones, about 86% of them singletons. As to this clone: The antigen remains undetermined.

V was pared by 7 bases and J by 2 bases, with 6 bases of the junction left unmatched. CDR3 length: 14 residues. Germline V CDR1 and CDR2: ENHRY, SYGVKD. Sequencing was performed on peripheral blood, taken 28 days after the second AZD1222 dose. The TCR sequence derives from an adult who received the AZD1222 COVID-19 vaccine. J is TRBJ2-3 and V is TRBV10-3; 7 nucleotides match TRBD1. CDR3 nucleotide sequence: TGTGCCATCACCCGGGACAGAGCCACAGATACGCAGTATTTT. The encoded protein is CAITRDRATDTQYF.